This TCR beta chain emerged from a study of CD8 T cells in ankylosing spondylitis. In germline, CDR1 is SNHLY, CDR2 FYNNEI. The CDR3 has 14 residues. V lost 4 bases and J lost 3, with 10 bases in between. Construction of TCR beta libraries was performed using quantitative 5'-RACE with molecular barcodes. TCRdb reprocessed the 5' RACE reads via MiXCR and lists one record per CDR3 protein. There are more than 150,000 distinct CDR3 sequences in the sample; roughly 18% occur only once, and around 4.5% lies in the top ten. General study findings and limits: Disease-linked clones reportedly showed significant enrichment in matched ankylosing spondylitis synovial fluid. Characteristic, it appeared, of ankylosing spondylitis blood was a TCR beta motif of fewer than 10 highly homologous variants. In synovial fluid and blood from reactive arthritis, some motif variants were previously reported.

Remarks on this clonotype: No antigen is known for it.

The TCR was taken from a male donor under 35 with ankylosing spondylitis or in good health (not recorded which). The chain carries TRBV2 and TRBJ1-5; D remains unclear. The sequencing input was blood, either unsorted or a sorted T cell fraction (not recorded which). This CDR3 reads CASSGYTPNQPQHF. DNA of the CDR3: TGTGCCAGCAGTGGTTATACTCCCAATCAGCCCCAGCATTTT.